The present T cell receptor beta chain was sequenced within a study of blood T cell repertoires in COVID-19. The V segment lost 4 bases and the J segment 2 bases; nucleotides outside the gene matches: 10. This CDR3 contains 16 residues. Germline-derived CDR1 and CDR2 are KGHSH and LQKENI. The data were produced by immunoSEQ multiplex PCR, yet TCRdb's version contains in-frame clones alone and is incomplete. Among about 430,000 clones listed, about 88% were seen once. V and J are TRBV18 and TRBJ1-1; 7 bases are shared with TRBD1. Sequencing input: PBMCs or T cells enriched from blood (not recorded which). The origin of this receptor is a woman aged 18-29 years who had been exposed to COVID-19. The CDR3 bases are TGTGCCAGCTCACTCCGAATCACAGGGGTAAACACTGAAGCTTTCTTT. It yields the protein CASSLRITGVNTEAFF.